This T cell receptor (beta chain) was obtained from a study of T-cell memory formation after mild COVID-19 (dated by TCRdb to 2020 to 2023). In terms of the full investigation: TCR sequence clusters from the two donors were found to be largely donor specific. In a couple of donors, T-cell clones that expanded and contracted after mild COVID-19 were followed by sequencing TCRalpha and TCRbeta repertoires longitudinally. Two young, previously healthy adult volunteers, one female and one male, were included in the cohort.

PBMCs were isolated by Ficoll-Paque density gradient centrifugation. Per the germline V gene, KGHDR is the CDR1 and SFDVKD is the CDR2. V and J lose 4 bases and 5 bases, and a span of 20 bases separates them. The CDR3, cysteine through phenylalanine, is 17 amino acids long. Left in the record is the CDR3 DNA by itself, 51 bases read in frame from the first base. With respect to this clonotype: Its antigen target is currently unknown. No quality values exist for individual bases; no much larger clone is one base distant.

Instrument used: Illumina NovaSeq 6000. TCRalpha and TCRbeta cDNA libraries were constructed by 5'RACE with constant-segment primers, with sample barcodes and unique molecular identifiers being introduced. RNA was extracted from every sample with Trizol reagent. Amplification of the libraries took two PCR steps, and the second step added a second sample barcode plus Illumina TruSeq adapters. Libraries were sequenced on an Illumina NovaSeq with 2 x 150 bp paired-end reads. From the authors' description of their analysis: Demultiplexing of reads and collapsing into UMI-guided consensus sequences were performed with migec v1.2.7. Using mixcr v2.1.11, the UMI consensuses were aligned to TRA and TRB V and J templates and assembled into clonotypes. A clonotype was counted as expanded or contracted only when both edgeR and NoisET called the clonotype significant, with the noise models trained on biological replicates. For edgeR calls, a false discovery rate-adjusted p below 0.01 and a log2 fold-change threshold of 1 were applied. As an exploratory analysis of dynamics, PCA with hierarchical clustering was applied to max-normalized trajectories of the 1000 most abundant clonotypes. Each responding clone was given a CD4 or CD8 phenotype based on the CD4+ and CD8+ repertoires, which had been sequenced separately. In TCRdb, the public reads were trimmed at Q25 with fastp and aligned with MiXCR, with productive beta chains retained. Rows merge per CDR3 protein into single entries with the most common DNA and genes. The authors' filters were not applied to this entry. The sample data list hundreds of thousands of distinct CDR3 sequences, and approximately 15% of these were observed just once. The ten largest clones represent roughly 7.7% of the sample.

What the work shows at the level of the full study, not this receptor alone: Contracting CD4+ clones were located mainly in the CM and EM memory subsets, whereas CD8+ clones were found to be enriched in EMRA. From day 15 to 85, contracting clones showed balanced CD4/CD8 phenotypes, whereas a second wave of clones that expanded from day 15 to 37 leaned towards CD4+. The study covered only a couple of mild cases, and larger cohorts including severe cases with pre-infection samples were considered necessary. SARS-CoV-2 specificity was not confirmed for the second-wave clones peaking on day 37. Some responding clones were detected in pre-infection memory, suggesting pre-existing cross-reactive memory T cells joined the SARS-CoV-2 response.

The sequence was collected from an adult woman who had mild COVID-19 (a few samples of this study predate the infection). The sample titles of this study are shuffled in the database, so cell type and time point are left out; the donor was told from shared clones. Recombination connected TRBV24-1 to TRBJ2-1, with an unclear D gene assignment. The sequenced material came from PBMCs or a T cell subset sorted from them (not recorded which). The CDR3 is CATSDEEIYGRDNEQFF. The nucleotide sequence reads TGTGCCACCAGTGACGAAGAGATCTATGGTCGGGACAATGAGCAGTTCTTC.